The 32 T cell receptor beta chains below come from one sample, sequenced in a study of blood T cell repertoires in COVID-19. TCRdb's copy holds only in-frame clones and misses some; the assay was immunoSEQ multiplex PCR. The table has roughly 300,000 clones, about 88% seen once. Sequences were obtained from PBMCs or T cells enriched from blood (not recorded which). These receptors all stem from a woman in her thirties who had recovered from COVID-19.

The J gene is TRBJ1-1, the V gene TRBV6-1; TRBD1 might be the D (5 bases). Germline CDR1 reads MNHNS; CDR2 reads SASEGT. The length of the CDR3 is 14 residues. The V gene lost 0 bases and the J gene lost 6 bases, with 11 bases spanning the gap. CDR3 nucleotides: TGTGCCAGCAGTGAAGCGACAGAAAGGGCTGAAGCTTTCTTT. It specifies CASSEATERAEAFF.

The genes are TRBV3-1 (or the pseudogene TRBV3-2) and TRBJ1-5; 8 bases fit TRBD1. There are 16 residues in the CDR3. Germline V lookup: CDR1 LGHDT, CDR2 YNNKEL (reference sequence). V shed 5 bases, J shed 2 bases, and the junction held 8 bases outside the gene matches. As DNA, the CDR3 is TGTGCCAGCAGCTACCCGGACAGGGTTGGCAATCAGCCCCAGCATTTT. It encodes CASSYPDRVGNQPQHF.

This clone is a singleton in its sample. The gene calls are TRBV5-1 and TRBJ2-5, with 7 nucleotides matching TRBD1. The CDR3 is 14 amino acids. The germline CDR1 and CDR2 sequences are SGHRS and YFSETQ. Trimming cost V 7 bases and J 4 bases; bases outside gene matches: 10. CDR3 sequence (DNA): TGCGCCAGCGCTAGACAGGGAGAACCAGAGACCCAGTACTTC. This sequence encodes CASARQGEPETQYF.

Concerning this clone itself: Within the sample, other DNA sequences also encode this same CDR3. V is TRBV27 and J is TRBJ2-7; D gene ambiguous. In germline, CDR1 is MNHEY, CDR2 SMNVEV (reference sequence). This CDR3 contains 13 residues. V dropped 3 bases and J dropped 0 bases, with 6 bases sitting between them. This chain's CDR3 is CASSLTSSYEQYF. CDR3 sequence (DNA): TGTGCCAGCAGTTTGACATCCTCCTACGAGCAGTACTTC.

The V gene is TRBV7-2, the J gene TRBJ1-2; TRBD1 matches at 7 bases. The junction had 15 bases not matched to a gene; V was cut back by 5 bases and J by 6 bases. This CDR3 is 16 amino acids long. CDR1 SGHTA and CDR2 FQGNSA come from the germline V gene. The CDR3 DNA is TGTGCCAGCAGCCCCAGTACCGGGACAGCTAGAAATGGCTACACCTTC. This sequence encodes CASSPSTGTARNGYTF.

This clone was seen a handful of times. The CDR3 loop is CASSPTGTPDSPLHF. CDR3 DNA sequence: TGCGCCAGCAGCCCAACAGGGACCCCCGATTCACCCCTCCACTTT. The chain couples TRBV5-1 to TRBJ1-6; the D gene is possibly TRBD1 (6 bases). Per germline, CDR1 SGHRS and CDR2 YFSETQ. The germline V and J ends were trimmed by 4 bases and 8 bases, with 16 bases remaining between them. This CDR3 has 15 amino acids.

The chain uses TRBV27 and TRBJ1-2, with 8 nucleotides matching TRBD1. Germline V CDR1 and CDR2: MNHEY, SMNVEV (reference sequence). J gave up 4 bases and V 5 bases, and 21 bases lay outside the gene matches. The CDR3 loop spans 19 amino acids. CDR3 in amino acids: CASSPRSGTGDSSGYGYTF. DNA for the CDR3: TGTGCCAGCAGTCCCCGTTCCGGGACAGGCGACTCCTCTGGCTATGGCTACACCTTC.

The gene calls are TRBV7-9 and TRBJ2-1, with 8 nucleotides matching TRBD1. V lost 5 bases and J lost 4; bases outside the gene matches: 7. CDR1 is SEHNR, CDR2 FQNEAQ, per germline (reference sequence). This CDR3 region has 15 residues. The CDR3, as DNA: TGTGCCAGCAGCCACCGACAGGGGCCGTACAATGAGCAGTTCTTC. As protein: CASSHRQGPYNEQFF.

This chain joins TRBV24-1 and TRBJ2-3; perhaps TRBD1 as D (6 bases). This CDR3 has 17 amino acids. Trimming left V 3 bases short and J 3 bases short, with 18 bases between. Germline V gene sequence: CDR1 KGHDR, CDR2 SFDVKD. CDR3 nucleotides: TGTGCCACCAGTGATCCCCCGAGGGCAGGGGCAACAGATACGCAGTATTTT. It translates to CATSDPPRAGATDTQYF.

CDR3 nucleotides: TGTGCCAGCAGTTTAACCGCGACACTAGCCTACGAGCAGTACTTC. Amino acid sequence: CASSLTATLAYEQYF. The chain has TRBV27 and TRBJ2-7; perhaps TRBD2 as D (5 bases). V shed 2 bases and J shed 2 bases, with 13 bases lying between them. Per germline, CDR1 MNHEY and CDR2 SMNVEV (reference sequence). The CDR3 covers 15 residues.

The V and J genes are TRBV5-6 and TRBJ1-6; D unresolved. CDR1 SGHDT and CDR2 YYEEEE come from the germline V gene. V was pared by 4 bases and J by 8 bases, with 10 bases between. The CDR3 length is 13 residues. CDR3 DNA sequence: TGTGCCAGCAGCGGGAGAGGAGATTCACCCCTCCACTTT. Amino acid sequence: CASSGRGDSPLHF. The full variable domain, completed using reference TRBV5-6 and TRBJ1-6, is DAGVTQSPTHLIKTRGQQVTLRCSPKSGHDTVSWYQQALGQGPQFIFQYYEEEERQRGNFPDRFSGHQFPNYSSELNVNALLLGDSALYLCASSGRGDSPLHFGNGTRLTVT.

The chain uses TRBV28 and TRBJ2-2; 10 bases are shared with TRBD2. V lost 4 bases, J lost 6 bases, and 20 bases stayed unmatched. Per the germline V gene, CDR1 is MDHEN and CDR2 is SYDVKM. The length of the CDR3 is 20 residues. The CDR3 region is CASSSLRKKRGGNTPGELFF. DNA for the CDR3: TGTGCCAGCAGTTCACTCAGGAAAAAGCGGGGGGGCAATACACCCGGGGAGCTGTTTTTT. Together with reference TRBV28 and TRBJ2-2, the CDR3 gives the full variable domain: DVKVTQSSRYLVKRTGEKVFLECVQDMDHENMFWYRQDPGLGLRLIYFSYDVKMKEKGDIPEGYSVSREKKERFSLILESASTNQTSMYLCASSSLRKKRGGNTPGELFFGEGSRLTVL.

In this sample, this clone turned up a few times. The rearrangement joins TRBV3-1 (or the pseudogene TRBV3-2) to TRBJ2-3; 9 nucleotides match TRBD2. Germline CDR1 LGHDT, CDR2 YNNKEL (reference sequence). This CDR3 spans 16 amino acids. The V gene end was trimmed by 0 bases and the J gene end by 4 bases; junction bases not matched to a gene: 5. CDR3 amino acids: CASSQDWREGPDTQYF. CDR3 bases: TGTGCCAGCAGCCAAGATTGGCGGGAGGGGCCAGATACGCAGTATTTT.

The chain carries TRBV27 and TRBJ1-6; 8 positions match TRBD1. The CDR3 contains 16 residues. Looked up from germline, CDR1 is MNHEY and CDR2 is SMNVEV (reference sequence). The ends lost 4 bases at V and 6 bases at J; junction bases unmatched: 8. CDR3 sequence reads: CASSSPGQGANSPLHF. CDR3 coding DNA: TGTGCCAGCAGTTCCCCCGGACAGGGTGCTAATTCACCCCTCCACTTT.

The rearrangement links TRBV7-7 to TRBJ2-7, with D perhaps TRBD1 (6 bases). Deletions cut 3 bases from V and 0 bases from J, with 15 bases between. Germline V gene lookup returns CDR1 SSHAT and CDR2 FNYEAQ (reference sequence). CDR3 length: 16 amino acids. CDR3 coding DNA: TGTGCCAGCAGCTTGGGTGGACAGAAGAGCTCCTACGAGCAGTACTTC. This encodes CASSLGGQKSSYEQYF.

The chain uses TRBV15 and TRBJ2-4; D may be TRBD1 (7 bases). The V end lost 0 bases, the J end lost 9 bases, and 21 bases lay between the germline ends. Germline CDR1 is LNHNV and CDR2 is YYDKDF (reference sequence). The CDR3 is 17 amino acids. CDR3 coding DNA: TGTGCCACCAGCAGAGATTTCGGGGGACAGCTCGCCGGCATTCAGTACTTC. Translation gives CATSRDFGGQLAGIQYF.

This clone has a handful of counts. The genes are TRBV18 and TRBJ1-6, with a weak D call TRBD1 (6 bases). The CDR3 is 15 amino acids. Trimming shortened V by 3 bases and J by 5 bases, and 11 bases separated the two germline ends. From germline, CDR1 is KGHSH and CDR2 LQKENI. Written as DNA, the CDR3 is TGTGCCAGCTCACCCGTGCCAGGGGATAATTCACCCCTCCACTTT. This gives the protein CASSPVPGDNSPLHF.

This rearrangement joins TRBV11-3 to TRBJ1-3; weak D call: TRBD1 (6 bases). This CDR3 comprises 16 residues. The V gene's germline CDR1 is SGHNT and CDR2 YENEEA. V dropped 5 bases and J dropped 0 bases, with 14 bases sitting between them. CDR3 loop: CASSPGHLNSGNTIYF. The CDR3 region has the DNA TGTGCCAGCAGCCCGGGACATCTAAACTCTGGAAACACCATATATTTT. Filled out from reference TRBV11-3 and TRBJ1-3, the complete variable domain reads EAGVVQSPRYKIIEKKQPVAFWCNPISGHNTLYWYLQNLGQGPELLIRYENEEAVDDSQLPKDRFSAERLKGVDSTLKIQPAELGDSAVYLCASSPGHLNSGNTIYFGEGSWLTVV.

This CDR3 reads CASSRDRVGQPQHF. CDR3 coding DNA: TGTGCCAGCAGCCGCGACAGGGTTGGTCAGCCCCAGCATTTT. The V gene is TRBV11-2, the J gene TRBJ1-5; 7 bases line up with TRBD1. CDR1 and CDR2 from the germline V gene are SGHAT and FQNNGV. The CDR3 totals 14 residues. The V gene end was trimmed by 5 bases and the J gene end by 6 bases; junction bases not matched to a gene: 7. Combining the CDR3 with reference TRBV11-2 and TRBJ1-5 gives the whole variable domain EAGVAQSPRYKIIEKRQSVAFWCNPISGHATLYWYQQILGQGPKLLIQFQNNGVVDDSQLPKDRFSAERLKGVDSTLKIQPAKLEDSAVYLCASSRDRVGQPQHFGDGTRLSIL.

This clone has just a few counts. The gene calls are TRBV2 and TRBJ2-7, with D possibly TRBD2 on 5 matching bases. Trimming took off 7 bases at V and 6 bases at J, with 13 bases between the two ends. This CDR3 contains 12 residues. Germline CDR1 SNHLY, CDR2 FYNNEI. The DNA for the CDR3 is TGTGCCAGCAAGGTCGGGATAGGCGAGCAGTACTTC. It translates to CASKVGIGEQYF.

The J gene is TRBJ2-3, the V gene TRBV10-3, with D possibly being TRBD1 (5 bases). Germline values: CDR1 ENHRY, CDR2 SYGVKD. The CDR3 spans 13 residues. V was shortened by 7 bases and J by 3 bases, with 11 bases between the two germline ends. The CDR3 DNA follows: TGTGCCATCACGCTGGCAGGGACAGATACGCAGTATTTT. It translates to CAITLAGTDTQYF.

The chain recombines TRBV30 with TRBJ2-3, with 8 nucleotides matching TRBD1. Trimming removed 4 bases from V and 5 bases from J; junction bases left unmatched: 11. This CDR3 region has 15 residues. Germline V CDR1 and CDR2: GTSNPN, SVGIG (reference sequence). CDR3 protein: CAWTRQGWSRDTQYF. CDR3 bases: TGTGCCTGGACCCGACAGGGGTGGTCCCGAGATACGCAGTATTTT. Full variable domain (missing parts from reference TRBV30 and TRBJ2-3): SQTIHQWPATLVQPVGSPLSLECTVEGTSNPNLYWYRQAAGRGLQLLFYSVGIGQISSEVPQNLSASRPQDRQFILSSKKLLLSDSGFYLCAWTRQGWSRDTQYFGPGTRLTVL.

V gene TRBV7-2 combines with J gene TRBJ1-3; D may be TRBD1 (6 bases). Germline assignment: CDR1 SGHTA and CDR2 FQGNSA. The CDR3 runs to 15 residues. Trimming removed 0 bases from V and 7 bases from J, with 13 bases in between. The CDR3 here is CASSLARQDWNTIYF. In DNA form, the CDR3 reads TGTGCCAGCAGCTTAGCCCGACAGGATTGGAACACCATATATTTT.

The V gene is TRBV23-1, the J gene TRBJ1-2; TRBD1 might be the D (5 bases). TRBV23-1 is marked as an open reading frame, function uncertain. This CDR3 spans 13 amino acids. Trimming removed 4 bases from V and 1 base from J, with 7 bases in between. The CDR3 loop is CASSRDSNYGYTF. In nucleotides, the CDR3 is TGCGCCAGCAGTCGAGACAGTAACTATGGCTACACCTTC.

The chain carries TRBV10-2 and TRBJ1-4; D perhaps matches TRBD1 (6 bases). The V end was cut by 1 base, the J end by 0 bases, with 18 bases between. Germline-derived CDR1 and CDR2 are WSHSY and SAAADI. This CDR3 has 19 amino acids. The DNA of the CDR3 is TGCGCCAGCAGTGAGTTAGGATTTGGGGGCGCGGCAACTAATGAAAAACTGTTTTTT. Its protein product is CASSELGFGGAATNEKLFF.

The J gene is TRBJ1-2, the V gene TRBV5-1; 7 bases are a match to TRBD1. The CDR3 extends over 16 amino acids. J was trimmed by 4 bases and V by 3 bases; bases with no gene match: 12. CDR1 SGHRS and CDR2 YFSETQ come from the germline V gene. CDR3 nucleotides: TGCGCCAGCAGCTCATCCACACAGGGGAAAGGCTATGGCTACACCTTC. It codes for CASSSSTQGKGYGYTF.

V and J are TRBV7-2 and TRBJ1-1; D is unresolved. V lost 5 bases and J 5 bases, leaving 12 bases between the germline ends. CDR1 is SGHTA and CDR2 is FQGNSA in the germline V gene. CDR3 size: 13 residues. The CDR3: CASSLSGKTEAFF. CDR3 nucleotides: TGTGCCAGCAGCCTATCGGGGAAGACTGAAGCTTTCTTT. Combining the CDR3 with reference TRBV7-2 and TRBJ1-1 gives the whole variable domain GAGVSQSPSNKVTEKGKDVELRCDPISGHTALYWYRQSLGQGLEFLIYFQGNSAPDKSGLPSDRFSAERTGGSVSTLTIQRTQQEDSAVYLCASSLSGKTEAFFGQGTRLTVV.

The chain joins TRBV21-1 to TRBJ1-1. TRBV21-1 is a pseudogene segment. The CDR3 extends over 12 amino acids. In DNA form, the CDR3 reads TGTGCCAGCAGAAGGGAGGGGACTGAAGCTTTCTTT. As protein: CASRREGTEAFF.

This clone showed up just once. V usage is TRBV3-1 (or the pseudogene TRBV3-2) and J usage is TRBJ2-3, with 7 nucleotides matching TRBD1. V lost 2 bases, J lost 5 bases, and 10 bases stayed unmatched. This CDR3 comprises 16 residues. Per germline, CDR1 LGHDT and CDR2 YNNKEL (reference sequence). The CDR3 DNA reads TGTGCCAGCAGCCAACAATTCAGGGGGAGAGGAGATACGCAGTATTTT. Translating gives CASSQQFRGRGDTQYF.

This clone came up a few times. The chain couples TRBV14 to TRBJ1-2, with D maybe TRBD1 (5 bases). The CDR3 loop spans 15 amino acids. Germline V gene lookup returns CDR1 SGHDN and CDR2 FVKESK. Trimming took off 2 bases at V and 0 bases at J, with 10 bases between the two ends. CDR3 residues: CASSQPGRANYGYTF. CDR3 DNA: TGTGCCAGCAGCCAACCAGGCAGGGCTAACTATGGCTACACCTTC. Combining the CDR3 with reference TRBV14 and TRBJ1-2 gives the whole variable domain EAGVTQFPSHSVIEKGQTVTLRCDPISGHDNLYWYRRVMGKEIKFLLHFVKESKQDESGMPNNRFLAERTGGTYSTLKVQPAELEDSGVYFCASSQPGRANYGYTFGSGTRLTVV.

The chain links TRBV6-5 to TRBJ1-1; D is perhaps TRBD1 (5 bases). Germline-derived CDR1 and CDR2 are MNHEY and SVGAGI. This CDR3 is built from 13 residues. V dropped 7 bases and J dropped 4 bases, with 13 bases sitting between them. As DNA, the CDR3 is TGTGCCAGCATCAAGGGAGGGGCCACTGAAGCTTTCTTT. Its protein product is CASIKGGATEAFF.

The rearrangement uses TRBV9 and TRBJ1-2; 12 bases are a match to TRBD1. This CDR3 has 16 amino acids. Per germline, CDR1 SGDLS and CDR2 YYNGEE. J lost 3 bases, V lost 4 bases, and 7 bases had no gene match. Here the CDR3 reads CASSPGGQGADYGYTF. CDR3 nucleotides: TGTGCCAGCAGCCCCGGGGGACAGGGGGCGGACTATGGCTACACCTTC.